One sample yielded the 8 T cell receptor beta chains listed below, sequenced in a study of blood T cell repertoires in COVID-19. TCRdb's copy holds only in-frame clones and misses some; the assay was immunoSEQ multiplex PCR. The sample lists about 120,000 clones; around 90% were seen once. The sequencing input was peripheral blood. The receptor set was obtained from a woman in her sixties with COVID-19, enrolled during active disease.

The genes are TRBV19 and TRBJ2-3, with TRBD2 matching 9 bases. Losses at the gene ends were 5 bases for V and 2 bases for J; bases not matched to a gene: 5. The CDR3 runs to 15 residues. From germline, CDR1 is LNHDA and CDR2 SQIVND (reference sequence). The CDR3 nucleotides are TGTGCCAGTAGTTCGAGCGGGGGGCCCACAGATACGCAGTATTTT. As protein: CASSSSGGPTDTQYF.

This chain joins TRBV5-1 and TRBJ1-1; 9 positions match TRBD1. The CDR3 runs 16 residues. The V and J ends lost 2 bases and 1 base, in that order; junction bases with no gene match: 6. Germline CDR1 reads SGHRS; CDR2 reads YFSETQ. The CDR3 spells CASSLGQGMRNTEAFF. CDR3 nucleotides: TGCGCCAGCAGCTTAGGACAGGGGATGAGGAACACTGAAGCTTTCTTT.

This chain uses TRBV6-5 with TRBJ2-7; tentatively, D is TRBD1 (5 bases). V was clipped by 6 bases and J by 1 base, with 10 bases between them. CDR1 MNHEY and CDR2 SVGAGI come from the germline V gene. The CDR3 extends over 13 amino acids. For the CDR3, the DNA is TGTGCCAGCAGGACGACAGCGTCCTACGAGCAGTACTTC. Translated: CASRTTASYEQYF.

This rearrangement joins TRBV7-8 to TRBJ1-2; 9 nucleotides align to TRBD1. Germline trimming cut 1 base from V and 7 bases from J; bases unmatched to any gene: 16. CDR3 length: 18 residues. Germline loops: CDR1 SGHVS, CDR2 FQNEAQ. In nucleotides, the CDR3 is TGTGCCAGCAGCTTAGGTTGGCTAGCAACAGGGGGCTGGGGTGGCTACACCTTC. Translating gives CASSLGWLATGGWGGYTF.

The chain recombines TRBV6-1 with TRBJ1-5; 8 nucleotides align to TRBD1. V lost 3 bases and J lost 2; bases outside the gene matches: 3. This CDR3 comprises 15 residues. Germline CDR1 reads MNHNS; CDR2 reads SASEGT. The CDR3 spells CASSDRGLGNQPQHF. CDR3 coding DNA: TGTGCCAGCAGTGACAGGGGGCTAGGCAATCAGCCCCAGCATTTT.

The chain carries TRBV5-1 and TRBJ2-3, with no clear D. V was trimmed by 0 bases and J by 0 bases, leaving 8 bases between them. The CDR3 has 15 amino acids. Germline V lookup: CDR1 SGHRS, CDR2 YFSETQ. CDR3 amino acids: CASSLVTESTDTQYF. DNA for the CDR3: TGCGCCAGCAGCTTGGTTACAGAAAGCACAGATACGCAGTATTTT.

V usage is TRBV5-6 and J usage is TRBJ1-4, with no clear D. The CDR3 is 12 residues long. Germline loops: CDR1 SGHDT, CDR2 YYEEEE. Trimming took off 4 bases at V and 7 bases at J, with 8 bases between the two ends. CDR3 residues: CASSHTVEKLFF. CDR3 DNA: TGTGCCAGCAGCCATACAGTTGAAAAACTGTTTTTT. The whole variable domain, remainder taken from reference TRBV5-6 and TRBJ1-4, is DAGVTQSPTHLIKTRGQQVTLRCSPKSGHDTVSWYQQALGQGPQFIFQYYEEEERQRGNFPDRFSGHQFPNYSSELNVNALLLGDSALYLCASSHTVEKLFFGSGTQLSVL.

The V call is TRBV2, the J call TRBJ2-3; 12 bases are a match to TRBD1. The CDR3 loop spans 16 amino acids. Trimming removed 6 bases from V and 4 bases from J; junction bases left unmatched: 8. Germline CDR1 SNHLY, CDR2 FYNNEI. The CDR3 DNA reads as TGTGCCAGCAGACCCGGGACAGGGGGCCTCGCAGATACGCAGTATTTT. As protein: CASRPGTGGLADTQYF.